The 15 T cell receptor beta chains listed next were all sequenced from one sample in a study of identical twins. Each CDR3 protein gets one entry after TCRdb re-called the 5' RACE reads with MiXCR. Of 240,000 or so distinct CDR3 sequences in the sample, around 6.6% were seen once. The data were also submitted as part of a second study, on yellow fever vaccine responses in identical twins.

Material: memory (CD45RO+) T cells sorted from blood. The receptors derive from a woman aged 18-35 years in good health.

This clonotype came up many times. The chain combines TRBV7-9 with TRBJ1-1; D gene unclear. The CDR3 extends over 14 amino acids. V lost 1 base, J lost 0 bases, and 6 bases lay in between. The germline gives CDR1 SEHNR, CDR2 FQNEAQ (reference sequence). CDR3 sequence: CASSLDRLNTEAFF. CDR3 nucleotide sequence: TGTGCCAGCAGCTTAGATAGGCTGAACACTGAAGCTTTCTTT. The full variable domain, completed using reference TRBV7-9 and TRBJ1-1, is DTGVSQNPRHKITKRGQNVTFRCDPISEHNRLYWYRQTLGQGPEFLTYFQNEAQLEKSRLLSDRFSAERPKGSFSTLEIQRTEQGDSAMYLCASSLDRLNTEAFFGQGTRLTVV.

This clonotype was detected a few times. The rearrangement uses TRBV4-2 and TRBJ2-1; 12 nucleotides align to TRBD2. Per the germline V gene, CDR1 is LGHNA and CDR2 is YNFKEQ. J was trimmed by 4 bases and V by 0 bases; bases with no gene match: 10. This CDR3 region has 19 residues. CDR3 in amino acids: CASSQDPLTSGGLYNEQFF. The CDR3 bases are TGTGCCAGCAGCCAAGATCCGCTGACTAGCGGGGGATTATACAATGAGCAGTTCTTC.

This clonotype was observed a handful of times. The chain couples TRBV6-1 to TRBJ1-1, with 8 bases lining up with TRBD1. V lost 8 bases and J lost 7; bases outside the gene matches: 15. The CDR3 is made up of 15 amino acids. Germline values: CDR1 MNHNS, CDR2 SASEGT. The CDR3 is CASASRQGPDFEAFF. CDR3 in DNA: TGTGCCAGCGCATCACGACAGGGGCCGGACTTTGAAGCTTTCTTT.

On this clonotype itself: This may stem from a read error, because a much larger clone lies one nucleotide away. J is TRBJ1-6 and V is TRBV12-3 or TRBV12-4, with unresolved D. The CDR3 contains 14 residues. The V and J ends lost 6 bases and 0 bases respectively, with 6 bases between them. DNA for the CDR3: TGTGCCAGCAGCGGGAGCTCCTATAATTCACCCCTCCACTTT. Its translation: CASSGSSYNSPLHF.

This clonotype was picked up a small number of times. The V gene is TRBV7-9, the J gene TRBJ2-6; D possibly corresponds to TRBD1 (5 bases). Germline lookup yields CDR1 SEHNR and CDR2 FQNEAQ (reference sequence). V was pared by 5 bases and J by 0 bases, with 11 bases between. This CDR3 has 16 amino acids. The CDR3 spells CASSVSGFSGANVLTF. The CDR3 region has the DNA TGTGCCAGCAGCGTCTCAGGGTTCTCTGGGGCCAACGTCCTGACTTTC.

This clonotype was counted many times. CDR3 coding DNA: TGCAGTGCTTCTCAGTCAGGGGGCTTTACTGAAGCTTTCTTT. Its protein is CSASQSGGFTEAFF. The rearrangement uses TRBV20-1 and TRBJ1-1; TRBD1 matches at 8 bases. The V and J ends lost 5 bases and 5 bases, in that order; junction bases with no gene match: 10. Germline CDR1 is DFQATT and CDR2 is SNEGSKA (reference sequence). The CDR3 loop spans 14 amino acids.

The rearrangement links TRBV20-1 to TRBJ1-1, with no clear D. Trimming cost V 0 bases and J 1 base, with 9 bases left between them. The CDR3 consists of 14 residues. Germline CDR1 is DFQATT and CDR2 is SNEGSKA (reference sequence). Here the CDR3 reads CSARDGRENTEAFF. The CDR3 DNA sequence: TGCAGTGCTAGAGACGGCAGAGAGAACACTGAAGCTTTCTTT.

This clonotype was detected a few times. The V and J genes are TRBV3-1 and TRBJ2-7, with 8 nucleotides matching TRBD2. The CDR3 runs to 17 residues. J was trimmed by 5 bases and V by 0 bases; bases with no gene match: 12. Germline V CDR1 and CDR2: LGHDT, YNNKEL (reference sequence). The CDR3, as DNA: TGTGCCAGCAGCCAAGATAAGCGGGAGCGCTTTTTCCACGAGCAGTACTTC. Amino acids: CASSQDKRERFFHEQYF.

This clonotype has only a few counts. This chain uses TRBV7-2 with TRBJ2-1; TRBD2 agrees at 7 bases. There are 16 residues in the CDR3. Germline V gene data show CDR1 as SGHTA and CDR2 as FQGNSA. Trimming cost V 0 bases and J 8 bases; bases outside gene matches: 10. The CDR3 sequence: CASSLAGQAGRHEQFF. The DNA for the CDR3 is TGTGCCAGCAGCTTAGCGGGGCAAGCGGGACGCCATGAGCAGTTCTTC.

This clonotype was seen a few times. This chain joins TRBV28 and TRBJ2-1; possibly TRBD1 or TRBD2 for D (7 bases each). V was cut by 7 bases and J by 9 bases, with 13 bases left in between. Germline V CDR1 and CDR2: MDHEN, SYDVKM. The CDR3 is 12 residues long. The CDR3 reads CASTLRGGEQFF. The CDR3, as DNA: TGTGCCAGCACCCTCAGGGGGGGTGAGCAGTTCTTC.

Many counts were recorded for this clonotype. The chain links TRBV12-3 or TRBV12-4 to TRBJ1-6; 9 positions match TRBD1. The ends lost 5 bases at V and 7 bases at J; junction bases unmatched: 9. This CDR3 contains 16 residues. DNA of the CDR3: TGTGCCAGCAGTCCACGGACAGGGGTCGAAAATTCACCCCTCCACTTT. Its translation: CASSPRTGVENSPLHF.

The V call is TRBV5-8, the J call TRBJ1-5; 8 bases align to TRBD1. CDR3 length: 16 amino acids. The V and J ends lost 5 bases and 3 bases, in that order; junction bases with no gene match: 10. CDR1 and CDR2 from the germline V gene are SGHTS and YDEGEE. The CDR3 loop is CASSPDRVGANQPQHF. The CDR3 bases are TGTGCCAGCAGTCCGGACAGGGTGGGGGCCAATCAGCCCCAGCATTTT.

V and J are TRBV5-8 and TRBJ2-7, with 8 positions matching TRBD1. CDR1 and CDR2 (germline): SGHTS, YDEGEE. V was clipped by 4 bases and J by 2 bases; unmatched bases: 14. The CDR3 has 17 residues. DNA of the CDR3: TGTGCCAGCAGCCAGAGCCTCGTTGGGACAGGCACCTACGAGCAGTACTTC. Protein sequence: CASSQSLVGTGTYEQYF.

This clonotype occurred a few times. This rearrangement joins TRBV18 to TRBJ2-3, with D tentatively TRBD1 (6 bases). Trimming removed 5 bases from V and 2 bases from J, with 17 bases in between. The CDR3 runs to 16 residues. Germline assignment: CDR1 KGHSH and CDR2 LQKENI. The CDR3 DNA reads TGTGCCAGCTCAGGAAGACGAGGGACACTCACAGATACGCAGTATTTT. The encoded protein is CASSGRRGTLTDTQYF.

This clonotype occurred many times. In DNA, the CDR3 is TGTGCCAGCAGCTTATCCGATCACGAACAAGAGACCCAGTACTTC. Protein sequence: CASSLSDHEQETQYF. The rearrangement links TRBV7-7 to TRBJ2-5; D not resolved. The V gene lost 2 bases and the J gene lost 2 bases, with 12 bases spanning the gap. From germline, CDR1 is SSHAT and CDR2 FNYEAQ (reference sequence). The CDR3 extends over 15 amino acids.